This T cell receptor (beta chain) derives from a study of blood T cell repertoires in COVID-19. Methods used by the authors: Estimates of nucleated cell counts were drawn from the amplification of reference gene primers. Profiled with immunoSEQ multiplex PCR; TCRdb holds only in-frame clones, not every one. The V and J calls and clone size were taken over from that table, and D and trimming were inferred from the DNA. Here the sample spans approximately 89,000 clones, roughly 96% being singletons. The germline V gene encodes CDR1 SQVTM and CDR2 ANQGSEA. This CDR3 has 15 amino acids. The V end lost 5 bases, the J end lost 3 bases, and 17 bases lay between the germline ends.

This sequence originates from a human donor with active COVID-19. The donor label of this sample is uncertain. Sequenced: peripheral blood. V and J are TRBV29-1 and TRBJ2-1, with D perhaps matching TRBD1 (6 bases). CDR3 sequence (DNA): TGCAGCGTTCAACCGGGACAAGGAAACTACAATGAGCAGTTCTTC. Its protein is CSVQPGQGNYNEQFF.